This T cell receptor beta chain was captured by sequencing in a study of human T cells and chemical hapten exposure. CDR3 length: 14 residues. Between the trimmed V and J ends, which lost 3 bases and 6 bases, there was a span of 14 bases. The V gene's germline CDR1 is LGHDT and CDR2 YNNKEL (reference sequence). Original analysis: A per-sample median of 95,638 TCRs was observed, with a range of about 23,224 to 750,000. TCRdb re-derived calls from the 5' RACE reads in MiXCR, one entry per CDR3 protein. The V and J calls and clone size are TCRdb's, not the authors'. The sample includes under 85,000 distinct CDR3 sequences, about 7.7% of them seen just once. This clonotype was detected only a few times. Unfractionated whole blood yielded the extracted total RNA.

This chain connects TRBV3-1 to TRBJ1-2, with D tentatively TRBD1 (6 bases). This sequence was found in a male donor in good health. CDR3 loop: CASSQGTGTHGYTF. The CDR3, as DNA: TGTGCCAGCAGCCAGGGTACAGGGACCCATGGCTACACCTTC.